Listed here are 24 T cell receptor beta chains from one sample, sequenced in a study of response to subunit inactivated influenza vaccine. TCRdb redid the calling of the RT-PCR reads with MiXCR, one entry per CDR3 protein. This table holds 550,000 to 650,000 distinct CDR3 sequences, about an eighth found once. The material sequenced was PBMCs from blood, taken on the day of vaccination. Receptors originate from a man aged 50 to 60 who received an inactivated influenza vaccine.

This clonotype came up a few times. This chain joins TRBV4-3 and TRBJ1-1, with D possibly matching TRBD1 (6 bases). Looked up from germline, CDR1 is LGHNA and CDR2 is YSLEER. This CDR3 region has 13 residues. Trimming pared 1 base from V and 5 bases from J, leaving 8 bases between. The CDR3 bases are TGCGCCAGCAGCCAAGTGCAGGGGACTGAAGCTTTCTTT. Residues: CASSQVQGTEAFF.

The genes are TRBV20-1 and TRBJ1-5; 10 bases agree with TRBD1. J gave up 6 bases and V 7 bases, and 9 bases lay outside the gene matches. CDR1 DFQATT and CDR2 SNEGSKA come from the germline V gene (reference sequence). This CDR3 contains 14 residues. The CDR3 sequence: CSVATGGASQPQHF. CDR3 sequence (DNA): TGCAGTGTAGCGACAGGGGGCGCGAGTCAGCCCCAGCATTTT.

This chain joins TRBV28 and TRBJ1-1; the D gene is possibly TRBD1 (5 bases). The germline V gene has CDR1 MDHEN and CDR2 SYDVKM. V lost 7 bases and J 1 base, leaving 16 bases between the germline ends. CDR3 length: 15 residues. The CDR3 DNA reads as TGTGCCAGCATCCGGGGCTGGTTCGGGAACACTGAAGCTTTCTTT. Amino acids: CASIRGWFGNTEAFF.

V is TRBV5-1 and J is TRBJ2-1; 16 bases fit TRBD2. The germline V gene has CDR1 SGHRS and CDR2 YFSETQ. The CDR3 has 16 residues. V lost 0 bases to trimming and J lost 15 bases; unmatched junction nucleotides: 9. DNA of the CDR3: TGCGCCAGCAGCTTGGAGGGACTAGCGGGGGGGCCAGGTACGTTCTTC. It codes for CASSLEGLAGGPGTFF. Filled out from reference TRBV5-1 and TRBJ2-1, the complete variable domain reads KAGVTQTPRYLIKTRGQQVTLSCSPISGHRSVSWYQQTPGQGLQFLFEYFSETQRNKGNFPGRFSGRQFSNSRSEMNVSTLELGDSALYLCASSLEGLAGGPGTFFGPGTRLTVL.

This clonotype was counted a few times. The chain is built from TRBV12-3 or TRBV12-4 and TRBJ2-7; weak D call: TRBD2 (6 bases). The V end lost 5 bases, the J end lost 6 bases, and 14 bases lay between the germline ends. CDR3 length: 13 amino acids. CDR3 sequence reads: CASSPGSYSEQYF. In nucleotides, the CDR3 is TGTGCCAGCAGTCCCGGGAGCTACTCCGAGCAGTACTTC.

This clonotype was recorded at least ten times. The V gene is TRBV9, the J gene TRBJ2-7, with 10 bases identical to TRBD1. This CDR3 contains 14 residues. Germline CDR1 and CDR2: SGDLS and YYNGEE. V was pared by 4 bases and J by 5 bases, with 6 bases of the junction left unmatched. The CDR3 reads CASSLQTGGDEQYF. In nucleotides, the CDR3 is TGTGCCAGCAGCCTTCAGACAGGGGGCGACGAGCAGTACTTC.

This clonotype was seen a handful of times. The rearrangement links TRBV4-3 to TRBJ2-7; D is ambiguous. Germline lookup yields CDR1 LGHNA and CDR2 YSLEER. The CDR3 extends over 16 amino acids. Trimming left V 0 bases short and J 5 bases short, with 17 bases between. DNA for the CDR3: TGCGCCAGCAGCCAAGACCTTCGTCAGTCAAAGAACGAGCAGTACTTC. Encoded protein: CASSQDLRQSKNEQYF.

The chain has TRBV12-3 or TRBV12-4 and TRBJ2-3; a possible D gene is TRBD1 (6 bases). The CDR3 is made up of 14 amino acids. Trimming took off 5 bases at V and 2 bases at J, with 11 bases between the two ends. For the CDR3, the DNA is TGTGCCAGCAGTCGACAGGATCTCACAGATACGCAGTATTTT. Its translation is CASSRQDLTDTQYF.

This clonotype was counted ten times or more. The chain is built from TRBV11-2 and TRBJ2-7, with TRBD2 matching 16 bases. V was clipped by 5 bases and J by 6 bases; unmatched bases: 19. Germline assignment: CDR1 SGHAT and CDR2 FQNNGV. The CDR3 runs 20 residues. CDR3 protein: CASSLKVAGLAGGRWSEQYF. Here the CDR3 DNA reads TGTGCCAGCAGCCTAAAGGTGGCGGGACTAGCGGGGGGGCGGTGGTCCGAGCAGTACTTC.

This clonotype was seen only a few times. The chain couples TRBV5-1 to TRBJ1-2, with no clear D. This CDR3 is built from 15 residues. The V gene's germline CDR1 is SGHRS and CDR2 YFSETQ. The ends were cut back, 0 bases at V and 2 bases at J, with 11 bases in the middle. The CDR3 reads CASSLVAQENYGYTF. The CDR3, as DNA: TGCGCCAGCAGCTTGGTCGCGCAGGAGAACTATGGCTACACCTTC.

This clonotype has only a few counts. The CDR3 sequence: CAISERGNTDTQYF. Here the CDR3 DNA reads TGTGCCATCAGTGAGAGGGGGAACACAGATACGCAGTATTTT. J is TRBJ2-3 and V is TRBV10-3; tentatively, D is TRBD1 (6 bases). Trimming pared 2 bases from V and 2 bases from J, leaving 8 bases between. Looked up from germline, CDR1 is ENHRY and CDR2 is SYGVKD. CDR3 length: 14 amino acids.

This clonotype was counted ten times or more. The chain recombines TRBV5-6 with TRBJ2-3, with D possibly being TRBD2 (6 bases). CDR3 length: 14 amino acids. The germline CDR1 and CDR2 sequences are SGHDT and YYEEEE. V was clipped by 6 bases and J by 2 bases, with 13 bases between them. The CDR3 DNA reads as TGTGCCAGCAAGAGCGGGTCCTACACAGATACGCAGTATTTT. It yields the protein CASKSGSYTDTQYF.

Only a few counts were recorded for this clonotype. The V call is TRBV9, the J call TRBJ2-2, with D perhaps matching TRBD1 or TRBD2 (5 bases each). The V gene's germline CDR1 is SGDLS and CDR2 YYNGEE. The CDR3 runs to 15 residues. Trimming pared 2 bases from V and 4 bases from J, leaving 12 bases between. CDR3 in DNA: TGTGCCAGCAGCGTTAGAGGGGATAGCACCGGGGAGCTGTTTTTT. Translated, it gives CASSVRGDSTGELFF.

This clonotype has at least ten counts. The J gene is TRBJ1-1, the V gene TRBV20-1, with D hard to call. The CDR3 length is 13 residues. From germline, CDR1 is DFQATT and CDR2 SNEGSKA (reference sequence). Trimming cost V 6 bases and J 3 bases, with 14 bases left between them. The CDR3, as DNA: TGCAGTGCGAACCGGGCCTGGGACACTGAAGCTTTCTTT. Its translation is CSANRAWDTEAFF.

A note on this clonotype: Sequence at one end of the junction differs from germline and may be a read error. This chain joins TRBV2 and TRBJ2-1, with 8 bases identical to TRBD2. The CDR3 runs 19 residues. The germline V gene encodes CDR1 SNHLY and CDR2 FYNNEI. The CDR3 reads CACSCVSVGGRIPYNEQFF. For the CDR3, the DNA is TGTGCCTGCAGTTGTGTGTCTGTCGGCGGGAGGATACCCTACAATGAGCAGTTCTTC.

In this sample, this clonotype turned up many times. One end of the junction does not line up with germline, which may come from a read error. The genes are TRBV7-2 and TRBJ2-2; 11 nucleotides agree with TRBD2. Looked up from germline, CDR1 is SGHTA and CDR2 is FQGNSA. The CDR3 has 16 amino acids. The CDR3 loop is CASSLTSGANTGELFF. CDR3 DNA: TGCGCCAGCAGCTTGACTAGCGGGGCCAACACCGGGGAGCTGTTTTTT.

This clonotype was seen only a few times. The chain links TRBV20-1 to TRBJ2-3; the match to TRBD2 covers 9 bases. Germline CDR1 reads DFQATT; CDR2 reads SNEGSKA (reference sequence). V lost 4 bases to trimming and J lost 4 bases; unmatched junction nucleotides: 6. This CDR3 region has 14 residues. CDR3 region: CSANSRGGADTQYF. The CDR3 nucleotides are TGCAGTGCTAATTCGCGGGGGGGCGCAGATACGCAGTATTTT.

This clonotype was observed a handful of times. The V and J genes are TRBV20-1 and TRBJ2-1; TRBD2 matches 11 bases. Germline-derived CDR1 and CDR2 are DFQATT and SNEGSKA (reference sequence). The CDR3 loop spans 14 amino acids. The V gene end was trimmed by 5 bases and the J gene end by 5 bases; junction bases not matched to a gene: 5. CDR3: CSAYSGGGNNEQFF. CDR3 DNA: TGCAGTGCTTATAGCGGGGGGGGGAACAATGAGCAGTTCTTC.

This clonotype occurred a few times. The chain combines TRBV2 with TRBJ1-2; tentatively, D is TRBD1 (5 bases). Trimming removed 7 bases at V and 0 bases at J, with 9 bases between. Germline V CDR1 and CDR2: SNHLY, FYNNEI. This CDR3 region has 13 residues. The CDR3 protein is CASKGRANYGYTF. The CDR3 DNA reads as TGTGCCAGCAAGGGGAGAGCTAACTATGGCTACACCTTC. The full variable domain, with the rest looked up from reference TRBV2 and TRBJ1-2, is EPEVTQTPSHQVTQMGQEVILRCVPISNHLYFYWYRQILGQKVEFLVSFYNNEISEKSEIFDDQFSVERPDGSNFTLKIRSTKLEDSAMYFCASKGRANYGYTFGSGTRLTVV.

This chain joins TRBV7-9 and TRBJ2-3, with D uncertain. This CDR3 is 14 amino acids long. Looked up from germline, CDR1 is SEHNR and CDR2 is FQNEAQ (reference sequence). V gave up 5 bases and J gave up 2 bases, with 11 bases separating them. The CDR3 DNA is TGTGCCAGCAGCACCCGGGCTGACACAGATACGCAGTATTTT. This encodes CASSTRADTDTQYF.

This clonotype was recorded a few times. J is TRBJ2-7 and V is TRBV4-3, with TRBD1 matching over 10 bases. Trimming cost V 1 base and J 2 bases; bases outside gene matches: 2. Looked up from germline, CDR1 is LGHNA and CDR2 is YSLEER. The CDR3 covers 15 residues. CDR3 coding DNA: TGCGCCAGCAGCCAAGGGACAGGGGGTACCTACGAGCAGTACTTC. Protein sequence: CASSQGTGGTYEQYF.

This clonotype was observed a few times. The rearrangement joins TRBV18 to TRBJ2-1; perhaps TRBD1 as D (6 bases). Deletions cut 1 base from V and 8 bases from J, with 12 bases between. The CDR3 spans 14 residues. CDR1 KGHSH and CDR2 LQKENI come from the germline V gene. The CDR3 bases are TGTGCCAGCTCACCACAGGGGGAAGGGTATGAGCAGTTCTTC. Translated, it gives CASSPQGEGYEQFF.

This clonotype came up a few times. V is TRBV7-6 and J is TRBJ2-7; TRBD1 matches at 9 bases. The germline CDR1 and CDR2 sequences are SGHVS and FNYEAQ. This CDR3 has 13 residues. With V trimmed by 6 bases and J by 5 bases, 5 bases remained unmatched. CDR3 region: CASRRRTGDEQYF. The DNA for the CDR3 is TGTGCCAGCAGAAGACGGACAGGGGACGAGCAGTACTTC.

Written as DNA, the CDR3 is TGTGCCAGCAGCCAAGTGGTTAGGGGGCCTCAGCCCCAGCATTTT. Its protein is CASSQVVRGPQPQHF. V gene TRBV4-2 combines with J gene TRBJ1-5; TRBD1 agrees at 7 bases. This CDR3 is built from 15 residues. CDR1 LGHNA and CDR2 YNFKEQ come from the germline V gene. The junction had 6 bases not matched to a gene; V was cut back by 1 base and J by 6 bases.